This is a list of T cell receptor beta chains from one sample in a study of T cell responses to AZD1222 COVID-19 vaccine. Here immunoSEQ multiplex PCR was the method, and the copy in TCRdb shows in-frame clones only, minus some. The sample consists of approximately 21,000 clones, more than 70% of them appearing once. The input for sequencing was peripheral blood, taken 28 days after the second AZD1222 dose. Receptors were obtained from an adult who received the AZD1222 COVID-19 vaccine. Each CDR3 is given with its conserved first and last residue. D genes are given only for firm matches. Not all rows give a size; the values are once, few, many and, for expanded clones, a class.

abundance: -; len: 17; d_gene: TRBD2; j_gene: TRBJ2-1; v_gene: TRBV4-2; CDR3aa: CASSQRATSGSWNEQFF; CDR3nt: TGTGCCAGCAGCCAAAGAGCGACTAGCGGGAGTTGGAATGAGCAGTTCTTC
abundance: few; len: 12; d_gene: -; j_gene: TRBJ2-3; v_gene: TRBV11-3; CDR3aa: CASSSRTDTQYF; CDR3nt: TGTGCCAGCAGCTCCAGGACAGATACGCAGTATTTT
abundance: once; len: 14; d_gene: -; j_gene: TRBJ2-3; v_gene: TRBV19; CDR3aa: CASSPTLHTDTQYF; CDR3nt: TGTGCCAGTAGTCCGACTCTCCACACAGATACGCAGTATTTT
abundance: -; len: 16; d_gene: TRBD2; j_gene: TRBJ2-7; v_gene: TRBV7-2; CDR3aa: CASSSGTSGLSYEQYF; CDR3nt: TGTGCCAGCAGCTCCGGGACTAGCGGCCTCTCCTACGAGCAGTACTTC
abundance: -; len: 14; d_gene: -; j_gene: TRBJ1-3; v_gene: TRBV7-2; CDR3aa: CASSLEVSGNTIYF; CDR3nt: TGTGCCAGCAGCTTAGAGGTTTCTGGAAACACCATATATTTT
abundance: -; len: 15; d_gene: -; j_gene: TRBJ2-5; v_gene: TRBV11-2; CDR3aa: CASSRAGWYQETQYF; CDR3nt: TGTGCCAGCAGCAGGGCCGGATGGTACCAAGAGACCCAGTACTTC
abundance: -; len: 13; d_gene: -; j_gene: TRBJ1-4; v_gene: TRBV15; CDR3aa: CATRRLSNEKLFF; CDR3nt: TGTGCCACCAGGCGGCTTTCTAATGAAAAACTGTTTTTT
abundance: few; len: 15; d_gene: -; j_gene: TRBJ1-6; v_gene: TRBV4-1; CDR3aa: CASSQEGPNNSPLHF; CDR3nt: TGCGCCAGCAGCCAAGAGGGACCTAATAATTCACCCCTCCACTTT
abundance: -; len: 14; d_gene: -; j_gene: TRBJ1-4; v_gene: TRBV30; CDR3aa: CAWTPGHEPEKLFF; CDR3nt: TGTGCCTGGACCCCGGGACACGAGCCTGAAAAACTGTTTTTT
abundance: few; len: 14; d_gene: -; j_gene: TRBJ1-3; v_gene: TRBV16; CDR3aa: CASSQSGLGSSHYF; CDR3nt: TGTGCCAGCAGCCAATCGGGGCTCGGGTCGAGTCACTATTTT
abundance: -; len: 16; d_gene: TRBD2; j_gene: TRBJ2-3; v_gene: TRBV7-6; CDR3aa: CASSLWASGSTDTQYF; CDR3nt: TGTGCCAGCAGCTTATGGGCTAGCGGGAGCACAGATACGCAGTATTTT
abundance: -; len: 17; d_gene: -; j_gene: TRBJ1-5; v_gene: TRBV19; CDR3aa: CASNVAGGAFSNQPQHF; CDR3nt: TGTGCCAGTAACGTAGCGGGAGGGGCTTTCAGCAATCAGCCCCAGCATTTT
abundance: -; len: 15; d_gene: -; j_gene: TRBJ1-2; v_gene: TRBV9; CDR3aa: CASSVVGGLNYGYTF; CDR3nt: TGTGCCAGCAGCGTAGTTGGGGGGCTTAACTATGGCTACACCTTC
abundance: -; len: 17; d_gene: TRBD2; j_gene: TRBJ2-7; v_gene: TRBV4-2; CDR3aa: CASSQDPRAGGLYEQYF; CDR3nt: TGTGCCAGCAGCCAAGATCCCCGAGCGGGGGGCCTCTACGAGCAGTACTTC
abundance: -; len: 14; d_gene: TRBD2; j_gene: TRBJ2-3; v_gene: TRBV19; CDR3aa: CASVPSGITDTQYF; CDR3nt: TGTGCCAGTGTACCGAGCGGGATCACAGATACGCAGTATTTT
abundance: -; len: 18; d_gene: -; j_gene: TRBJ1-3; v_gene: TRBV4-2; CDR3aa: CASSQTFGAPSSGNTIYF; CDR3nt: -
abundance: once; len: 12; d_gene: -; j_gene: TRBJ1-2; v_gene: TRBV5-6; CDR3aa: CASSLDQFSYTF; CDR3nt: TGTGCCAGCAGCTTGGACCAGTTTAGCTACACCTTC
abundance: -; len: 14; d_gene: -; j_gene: TRBJ1-1; v_gene: TRBV5-6; CDR3aa: CASSLVGVRAEAFF; CDR3nt: TGTGCCAGCAGCTTGGTCGGGGTTCGGGCTGAAGCTTTCTTT
abundance: -; len: 14; d_gene: -; j_gene: TRBJ2-4; v_gene: TRBV5-4; CDR3aa: CASRKGLAKNIQYF; CDR3nt: TGTGCCAGCAGAAAAGGACTAGCCAAAAACATTCAGTACTTC
abundance: few; len: 14; d_gene: -; j_gene: TRBJ1-2; v_gene: TRBV7-3; CDR3aa: CASSSGTNNYGYTF; CDR3nt: TGTGCCAGCAGCTCAGGGACGAATAACTATGGCTACACCTTC
abundance: -; len: 15; d_gene: TRBD2; j_gene: TRBJ2-5; v_gene: TRBV5-1; CDR3aa: CASSLVREGRETQYF; CDR3nt: TGCGCCAGCAGCTTGGTCCGGGAGGGCCGGGAGACCCAGTACTTC
abundance: once; len: 14; d_gene: -; j_gene: TRBJ1-5; v_gene: TRBV25-1; CDR3aa: CASSEEGFNQPQHF; CDR3nt: TGTGCCAGCAGTGAAGAAGGCTTCAATCAGCCCCAGCATTTT
abundance: -; len: 14; d_gene: TRBD1; j_gene: TRBJ1-2; v_gene: TRBV29-1; CDR3aa: CSVEVYRGTGGYTF; CDR3nt: TGCAGCGTTGAAGTCTACAGGGGAACGGGTGGCTACACCTTC
abundance: -; len: 13; d_gene: -; j_gene: TRBJ2-1; v_gene: TRBV12-3/TRBV12-4; CDR3aa: CASTNPPLNEQFF; CDR3nt: TGTGCCAGCACCAACCCCCCGTTGAATGAGCAGTTCTTC
abundance: -; len: 16; d_gene: -; j_gene: TRBJ2-7; v_gene: TRBV7-2; CDR3aa: CASSLDSAPIPYEQYF; CDR3nt: TGTGCCAGCAGCTTAGATTCGGCGCCCATCCCCTACGAGCAGTACTTC
abundance: -; len: 13; d_gene: -; j_gene: TRBJ2-5; v_gene: TRBV20-1; CDR3aa: CSASWEGRETQYF; CDR3nt: TGCAGTGCTAGTTGGGAAGGGAGGGAGACCCAGTACTTC
abundance: -; len: 11; d_gene: TRBD1; j_gene: TRBJ2-1; v_gene: TRBV29-1; CDR3aa: CSVGTGDEQFF; CDR3nt: TGCAGCGTTGGGACAGGGGATGAGCAGTTCTTC
abundance: -; len: 14; d_gene: -; j_gene: TRBJ1-1; v_gene: TRBV5-1; CDR3aa: CASSLGYLNTEAFF; CDR3nt: TGCGCCAGCAGCTTGGGGTACCTGAACACTGAAGCTTTCTTT
abundance: -; len: 15; d_gene: TRBD2; j_gene: TRBJ2-5; v_gene: TRBV2; CDR3aa: CASTEVPSGQETQYF; CDR3nt: TGTGCCAGCACTGAGGTCCCTAGCGGACAAGAGACCCAGTACTTC
abundance: once; len: 14; d_gene: -; j_gene: TRBJ2-7; v_gene: TRBV2; CDR3aa: CASSIDRNSYEQYF; CDR3nt: TGTGCCAGCAGTATTGACAGGAACTCCTACGAGCAGTACTTC
abundance: -; len: 15; d_gene: TRBD1; j_gene: TRBJ1-4; v_gene: TRBV3-1/TRBV3-2; CDR3aa: CASSQAGTGREKLFF; CDR3nt: TGTGCCAGCAGCCAAGCCGGGACAGGGCGAGAAAAACTGTTTTTT
abundance: -; len: 16; d_gene: TRBD1; j_gene: TRBJ2-1; v_gene: TRBV6-4; CDR3aa: CASSAQPGQGANEQFF; CDR3nt: TGTGCCAGCAGTGCCCAACCGGGACAGGGGGCAAATGAGCAGTTCTTC
abundance: -; len: 14; d_gene: TRBD1; j_gene: TRBJ1-1; v_gene: TRBV7-9; CDR3aa: CASSFVDRGTEAFF; CDR3nt: TGTGCCAGCAGCTTTGTAGACAGGGGCACTGAAGCTTTCTTT
abundance: -; len: 12; d_gene: -; j_gene: TRBJ1-1; v_gene: TRBV5-6; CDR3aa: CASQAGNTEAFF; CDR3nt: TGTGCCAGCCAGGCCGGGAACACTGAAGCTTTCTTT
abundance: -; len: 13; d_gene: -; j_gene: TRBJ1-1; v_gene: TRBV5-1; CDR3aa: CASRDRGAGEAFF; CDR3nt: TGCGCCAGCAGGGATCGCGGGGCGGGTGAAGCTTTCTTT
abundance: -; len: 11; d_gene: -; j_gene: TRBJ1-1; v_gene: TRBV12-3/TRBV12-4; CDR3aa: CASSRLAEAFF; CDR3nt: TGTGCCAGCAGCCGATTAGCTGAAGCTTTCTTT
abundance: -; len: 15; d_gene: -; j_gene: TRBJ2-6; v_gene: TRBV9; CDR3aa: CASSAHTSGANVLTF; CDR3nt: TGTGCCAGCAGCGCCCACACCTCTGGGGCCAACGTCCTGACTTTC
abundance: few; len: 14; d_gene: -; j_gene: TRBJ2-7; v_gene: TRBV27; CDR3aa: CASSLSTTGYEQYF; CDR3nt: TGTGCCAGCAGTTTGAGCACTACGGGCTACGAGCAGTACTTC
abundance: -; len: 18; d_gene: TRBD2; j_gene: TRBJ2-3; v_gene: TRBV5-1; CDR3aa: CASSQTRVGNREADTQYF; CDR3nt: TGCGCCAGCAGCCAGACGCGGGTGGGAAACCGGGAGGCAGATACGCAGTATTTT
abundance: -; len: 14; d_gene: -; j_gene: TRBJ2-7; v_gene: TRBV3-1/TRBV3-2; CDR3aa: CASSPSDNSYEQYF; CDR3nt: TGTGCCAGCAGCCCCTCGGACAACTCCTACGAGCAGTACTTC
abundance: -; len: 12; d_gene: -; j_gene: TRBJ2-2; v_gene: TRBV28; CDR3aa: CASSLIGGELFF; CDR3nt: TGTGCCAGCAGTTTAATAGGCGGGGAGCTGTTTTTT
abundance: -; len: 15; d_gene: -; j_gene: TRBJ2-4; v_gene: TRBV5-6; CDR3aa: CASSPWTVSKNIQYF; CDR3nt: TGTGCCAGCAGCCCCTGGACAGTATCTAAAAACATTCAGTACTTC
abundance: once; len: 15; d_gene: -; j_gene: TRBJ2-1; v_gene: TRBV7-8; CDR3aa: CASSLVAGTYNEQFF; CDR3nt: TGTGCCAGCAGCTTAGTGGCGGGGACCTACAATGAGCAGTTCTTC
abundance: -; len: 18; d_gene: -; j_gene: TRBJ1-5; v_gene: TRBV3-1/TRBV3-2; CDR3aa: CASSQGWGRRTSNQPQHF; CDR3nt: TGTGCCAGCAGCCAGGGGTGGGGCAGGCGGACAAGCAATCAGCCCCAGCATTTT
abundance: -; len: 13; d_gene: -; j_gene: TRBJ2-1; v_gene: TRBV10-1; CDR3aa: CASSVGWDNEQFF; CDR3nt: TGCGCCAGCAGTGTCGGGTGGGACAATGAGCAGTTCTTC
abundance: few; len: 13; d_gene: -; j_gene: TRBJ1-4; v_gene: TRBV28; CDR3aa: CASGGGINEKLFF; CDR3nt: TGTGCCTCCGGCGGGGGGATTAATGAAAAACTGTTTTTT
abundance: -; len: 16; d_gene: TRBD1; j_gene: TRBJ1-1; v_gene: TRBV11-3; CDR3aa: CASSTWTGWGNTEAFF; CDR3nt: TGTGCCAGCAGCACCTGGACAGGCTGGGGGAACACTGAAGCTTTCTTT